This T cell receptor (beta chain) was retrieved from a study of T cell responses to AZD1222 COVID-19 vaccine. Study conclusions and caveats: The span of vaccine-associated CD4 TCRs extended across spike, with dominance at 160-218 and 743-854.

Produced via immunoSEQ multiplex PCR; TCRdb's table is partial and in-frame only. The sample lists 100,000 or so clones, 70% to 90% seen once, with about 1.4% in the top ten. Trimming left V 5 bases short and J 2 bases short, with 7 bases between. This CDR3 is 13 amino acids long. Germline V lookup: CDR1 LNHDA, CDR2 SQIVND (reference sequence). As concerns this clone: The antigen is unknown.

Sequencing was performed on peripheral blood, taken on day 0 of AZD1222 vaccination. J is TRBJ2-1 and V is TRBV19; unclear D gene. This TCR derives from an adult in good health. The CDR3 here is CASSSQTYNEQFF. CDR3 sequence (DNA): TGTGCCAGTAGTTCACAGACCTACAATGAGCAGTTCTTC. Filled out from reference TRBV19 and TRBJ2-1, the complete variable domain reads DGGITQSPKYLFRKEGQNVTLSCEQNLNHDAMYWYRQDPGQGLRLIYYSQIVNDFQKGDIAEGYSVSREKKESFPLTVTSAQKNPTAFYLCASSSQTYNEQFFGPGTRLTVL.